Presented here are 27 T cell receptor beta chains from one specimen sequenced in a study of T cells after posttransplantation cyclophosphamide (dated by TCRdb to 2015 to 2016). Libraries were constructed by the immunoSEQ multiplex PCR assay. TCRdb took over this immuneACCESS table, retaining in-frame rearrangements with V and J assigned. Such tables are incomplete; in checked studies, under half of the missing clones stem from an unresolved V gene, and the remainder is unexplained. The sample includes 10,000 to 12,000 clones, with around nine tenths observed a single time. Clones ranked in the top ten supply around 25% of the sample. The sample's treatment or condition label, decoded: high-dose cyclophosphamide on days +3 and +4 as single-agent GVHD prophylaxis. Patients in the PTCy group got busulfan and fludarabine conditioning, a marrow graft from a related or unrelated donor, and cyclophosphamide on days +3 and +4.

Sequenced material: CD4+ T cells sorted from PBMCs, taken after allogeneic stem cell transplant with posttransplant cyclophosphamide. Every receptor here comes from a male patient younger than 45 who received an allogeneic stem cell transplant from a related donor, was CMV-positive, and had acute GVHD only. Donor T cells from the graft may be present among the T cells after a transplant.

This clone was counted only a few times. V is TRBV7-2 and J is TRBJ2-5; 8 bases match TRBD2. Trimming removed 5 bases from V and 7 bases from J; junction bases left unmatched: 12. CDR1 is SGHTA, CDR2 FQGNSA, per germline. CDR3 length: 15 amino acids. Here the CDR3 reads CASSRSAGAEVTQYF. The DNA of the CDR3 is TGTGCCAGCAGCAGATCAGCGGGGGCCGAGGTGACCCAGTACTTC.

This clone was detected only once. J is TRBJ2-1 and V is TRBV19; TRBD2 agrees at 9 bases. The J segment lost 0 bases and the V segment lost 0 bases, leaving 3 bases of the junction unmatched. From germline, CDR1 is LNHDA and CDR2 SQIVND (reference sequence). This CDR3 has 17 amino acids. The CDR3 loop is CASSIEMRGGSYNEQFF. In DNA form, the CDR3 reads TGTGCCAGTAGTATAGAGATGCGGGGGGGCTCCTACAATGAGCAGTTCTTC.

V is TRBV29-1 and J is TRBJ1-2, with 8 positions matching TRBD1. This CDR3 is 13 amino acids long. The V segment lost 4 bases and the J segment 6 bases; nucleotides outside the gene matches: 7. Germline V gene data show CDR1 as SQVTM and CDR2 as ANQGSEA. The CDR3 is CSVGFAGGDGYTF. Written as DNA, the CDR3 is TGCAGCGTTGGGTTCGCAGGGGGCGATGGCTACACCTTC.

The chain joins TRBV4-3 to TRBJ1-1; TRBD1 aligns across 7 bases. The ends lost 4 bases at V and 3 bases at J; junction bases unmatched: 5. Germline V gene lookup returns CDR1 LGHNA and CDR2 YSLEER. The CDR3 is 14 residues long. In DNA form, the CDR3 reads TGCGCCAGCAGCCCGAGGACAGGTCACACTGAAGCTTTCTTT. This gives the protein CASSPRTGHTEAFF.

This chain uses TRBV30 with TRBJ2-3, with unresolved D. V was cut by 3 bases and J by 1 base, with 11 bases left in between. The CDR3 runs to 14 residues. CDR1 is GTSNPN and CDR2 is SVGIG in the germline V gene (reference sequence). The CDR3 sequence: CAWRNAQGTDTQYF. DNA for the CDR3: TGTGCCTGGAGGAACGCCCAGGGCACAGATACGCAGTATTTT.

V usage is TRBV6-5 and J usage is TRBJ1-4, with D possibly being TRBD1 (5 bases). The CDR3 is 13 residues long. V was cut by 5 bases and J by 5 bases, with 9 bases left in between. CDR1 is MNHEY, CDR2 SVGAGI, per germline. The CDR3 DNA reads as TGTGCCAGCAGTAACTACAGGAATGAAAAACTGTTTTTT. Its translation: CASSNYRNEKLFF.

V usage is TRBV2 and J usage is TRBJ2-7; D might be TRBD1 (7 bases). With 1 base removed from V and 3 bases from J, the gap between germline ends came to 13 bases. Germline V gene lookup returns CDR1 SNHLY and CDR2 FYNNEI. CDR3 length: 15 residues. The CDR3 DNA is TGTGCCAGCAGTGAAGGACAGGGAGGTGTCTACGAGCAGTACTTC. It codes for CASSEGQGGVYEQYF.

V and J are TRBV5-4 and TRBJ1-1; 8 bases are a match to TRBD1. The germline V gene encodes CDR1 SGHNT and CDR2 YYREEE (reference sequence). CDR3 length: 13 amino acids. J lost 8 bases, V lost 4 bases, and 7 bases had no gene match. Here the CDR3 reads CASSPGGREEAFF. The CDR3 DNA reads TGTGCCAGCAGCCCAGGGGGCCGGGAAGAAGCTTTCTTT.

The CDR3: CASSYSGEDSPLHF. The DNA of the CDR3 is TGTGCCAGCAGTTACTCAGGGGAGGATTCACCCCTCCACTTT. The gene calls are TRBV6-6 and TRBJ1-6; D is perhaps TRBD1 (5 bases). The CDR3 length is 14 residues. Germline V gene sequence: CDR1 MNHNY, CDR2 SVGAGI (reference sequence). Trimming removed 0 bases at V and 8 bases at J, with 8 bases between.

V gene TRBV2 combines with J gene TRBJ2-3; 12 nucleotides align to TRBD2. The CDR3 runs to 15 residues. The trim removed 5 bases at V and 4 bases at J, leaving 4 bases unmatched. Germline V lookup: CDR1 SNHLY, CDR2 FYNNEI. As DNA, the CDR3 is TGTGCCAGCAGTCGCGCTAGCGGGGGGGCAGATACGCAGTATTTT. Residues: CASSRASGGADTQYF. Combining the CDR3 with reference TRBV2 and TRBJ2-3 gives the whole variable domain EPEVTQTPSHQVTQMGQEVILRCVPISNHLYFYWYRQILGQKVEFLVSFYNNEISEKSEIFDDQFSVERPDGSNFTLKIRSTKLEDSAMYFCASSRASGGADTQYFGPGTRLTVL.

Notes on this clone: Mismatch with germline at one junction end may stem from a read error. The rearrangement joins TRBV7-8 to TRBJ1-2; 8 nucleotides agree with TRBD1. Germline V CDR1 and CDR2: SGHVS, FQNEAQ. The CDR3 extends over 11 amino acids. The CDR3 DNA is TGTGCCAGCAGCCGACAGGGGTTTTCCGCCTTC. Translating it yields CASSRQGFSAF.

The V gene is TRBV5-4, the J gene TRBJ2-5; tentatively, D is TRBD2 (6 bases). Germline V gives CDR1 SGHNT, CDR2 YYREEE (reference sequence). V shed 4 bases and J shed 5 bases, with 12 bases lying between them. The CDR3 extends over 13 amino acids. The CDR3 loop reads CASSRNAGETQYF. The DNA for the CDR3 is TGTGCCAGCAGCCGTAATGCGGGGGAGACCCAGTACTTC.

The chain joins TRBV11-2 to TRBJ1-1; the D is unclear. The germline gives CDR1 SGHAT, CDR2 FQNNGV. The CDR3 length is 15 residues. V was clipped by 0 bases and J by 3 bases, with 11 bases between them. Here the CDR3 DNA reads TGTGCCAGCAGCTTAGACCCCGGGGAGGACACTGAAGCTTTCTTT. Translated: CASSLDPGEDTEAFF.

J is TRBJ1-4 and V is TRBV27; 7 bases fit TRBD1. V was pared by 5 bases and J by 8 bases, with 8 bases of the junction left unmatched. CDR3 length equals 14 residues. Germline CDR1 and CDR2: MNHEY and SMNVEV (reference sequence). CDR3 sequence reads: CASSPRTGAEKLFF. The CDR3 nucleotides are TGTGCCAGCAGTCCTCGGACAGGCGCCGAAAAACTGTTTTTT.

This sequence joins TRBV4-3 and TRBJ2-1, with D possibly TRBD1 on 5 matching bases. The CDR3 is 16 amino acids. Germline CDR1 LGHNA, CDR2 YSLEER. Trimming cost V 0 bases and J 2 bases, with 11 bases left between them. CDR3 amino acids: CASSQEAGFTYNEQFF. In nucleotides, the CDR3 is TGCGCCAGCAGCCAAGAGGCAGGGTTTACCTACAATGAGCAGTTCTTC.

CDR3 residues: CASSYGTGGYEQYF. The CDR3 DNA sequence: TGTGCCAGCAGCTATGGGACAGGAGGGTACGAGCAGTACTTC. This chain connects TRBV11-3 to TRBJ2-7; 8 positions match TRBD1. V was clipped by 4 bases and J by 4 bases; unmatched bases: 6. The CDR3 length is 14 residues. Germline CDR1 and CDR2: SGHNT and YENEEA. Filled out from reference TRBV11-3 and TRBJ2-7, the complete variable domain reads EAGVVQSPRYKIIEKKQPVAFWCNPISGHNTLYWYLQNLGQGPELLIRYENEEAVDDSQLPKDRFSAERLKGVDSTLKIQPAELGDSAVYLCASSYGTGGYEQYFGPGTRLTVT.

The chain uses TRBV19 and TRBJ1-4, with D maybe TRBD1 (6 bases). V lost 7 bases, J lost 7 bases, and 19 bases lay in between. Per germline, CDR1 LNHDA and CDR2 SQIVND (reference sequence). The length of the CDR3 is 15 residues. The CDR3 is CASTRTYRESEKLFF. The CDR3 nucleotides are TGTGCCAGTACCCGAACCTACAGGGAGAGTGAAAAACTGTTTTTT.

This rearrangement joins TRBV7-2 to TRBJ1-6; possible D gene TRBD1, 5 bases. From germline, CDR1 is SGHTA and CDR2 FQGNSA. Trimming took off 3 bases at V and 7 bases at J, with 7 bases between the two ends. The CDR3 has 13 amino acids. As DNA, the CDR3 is TGTGCCAGCAGCTTCTCAGGGAATTCACCCCTCCACTTT. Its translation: CASSFSGNSPLHF. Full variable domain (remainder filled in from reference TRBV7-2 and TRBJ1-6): GAGVSQSPSNKVTEKGKDVELRCDPISGHTALYWYRQSLGQGLEFLIYFQGNSAPDKSGLPSDRFSAERTGGSVSTLTIQRTQQEDSAVYLCASSFSGNSPLHFGNGTRLTVT.

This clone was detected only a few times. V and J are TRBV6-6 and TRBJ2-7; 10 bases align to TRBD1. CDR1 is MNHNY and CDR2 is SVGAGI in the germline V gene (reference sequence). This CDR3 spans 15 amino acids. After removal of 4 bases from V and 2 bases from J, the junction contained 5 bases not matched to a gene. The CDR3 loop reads CASSFRDRGTYEQYF. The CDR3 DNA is TGTGCCAGCAGTTTCCGGGACAGGGGTACCTACGAGCAGTACTTC.

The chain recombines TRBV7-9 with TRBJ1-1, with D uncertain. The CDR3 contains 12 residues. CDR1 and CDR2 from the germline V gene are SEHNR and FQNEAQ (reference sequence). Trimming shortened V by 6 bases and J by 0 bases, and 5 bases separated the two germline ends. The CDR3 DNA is TGTGCCAGCAGGCTAATGAACACTGAAGCTTTCTTT. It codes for CASRLMNTEAFF. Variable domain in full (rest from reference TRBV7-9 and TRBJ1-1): DTGVSQNPRHKITKRGQNVTFRCDPISEHNRLYWYRQTLGQGPEFLTYFQNEAQLEKSRLLSDRFSAERPKGSFSTLEIQRTEQGDSAMYLCASRLMNTEAFFGQGTRLTVV.

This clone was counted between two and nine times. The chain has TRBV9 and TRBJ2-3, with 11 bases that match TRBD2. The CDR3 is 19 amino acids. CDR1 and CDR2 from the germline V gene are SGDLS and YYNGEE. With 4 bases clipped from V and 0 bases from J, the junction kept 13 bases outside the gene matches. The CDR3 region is CASSKRATSGTVSTDTQYF. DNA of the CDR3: TGTGCCAGCAGCAAAAGGGCGACTAGCGGGACCGTTAGCACAGATACGCAGTATTTT.

CDR3 amino acids: CSAVFGGNPGLATYEQYF. The CDR3 bases are TGCAGCGCCGTTTTTGGGGGTAATCCCGGACTAGCCACTTACGAGCAGTACTTC. The chain joins TRBV29-1 to TRBJ2-7; TRBD2 matches 8 bases. The V and J ends lost 7 bases and 4 bases, in that order; junction bases with no gene match: 24. From germline, CDR1 is SQVTM and CDR2 ANQGSEA. This CDR3 is 18 amino acids long.

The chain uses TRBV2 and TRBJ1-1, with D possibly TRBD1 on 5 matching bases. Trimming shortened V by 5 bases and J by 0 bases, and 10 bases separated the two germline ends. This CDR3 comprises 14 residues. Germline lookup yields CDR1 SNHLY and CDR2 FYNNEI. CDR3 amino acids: CASSRGTLNTEAFF. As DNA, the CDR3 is TGTGCCAGCAGTAGAGGGACTCTGAACACTGAAGCTTTCTTT. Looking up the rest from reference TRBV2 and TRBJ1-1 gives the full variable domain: EPEVTQTPSHQVTQMGQEVILRCVPISNHLYFYWYRQILGQKVEFLVSFYNNEISEKSEIFDDQFSVERPDGSNFTLKIRSTKLEDSAMYFCASSRGTLNTEAFFGQGTRLTVV.

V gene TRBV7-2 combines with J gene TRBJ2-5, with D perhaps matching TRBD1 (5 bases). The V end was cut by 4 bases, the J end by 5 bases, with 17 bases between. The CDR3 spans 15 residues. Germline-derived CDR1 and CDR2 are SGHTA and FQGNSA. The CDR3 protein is CASSWRAGPEETQYF. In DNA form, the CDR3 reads TGTGCCAGCAGCTGGCGTGCAGGGCCCGAGGAGACCCAGTACTTC.

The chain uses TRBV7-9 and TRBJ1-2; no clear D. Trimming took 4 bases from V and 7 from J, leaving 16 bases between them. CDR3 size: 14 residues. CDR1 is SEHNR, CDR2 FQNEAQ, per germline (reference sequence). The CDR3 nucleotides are TGTGCCAGCAGCTCTTCAGTTGTATTCGTTGGCTACACCTTC. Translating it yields CASSSSVVFVGYTF.

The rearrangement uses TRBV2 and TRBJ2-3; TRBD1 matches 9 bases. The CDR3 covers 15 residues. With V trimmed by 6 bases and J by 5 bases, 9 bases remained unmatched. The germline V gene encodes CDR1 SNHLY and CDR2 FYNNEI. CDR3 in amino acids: CASSFRTGVGDTQYF. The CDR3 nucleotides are TGTGCCAGCAGCTTTCGGACAGGGGTCGGAGATACGCAGTATTTT.

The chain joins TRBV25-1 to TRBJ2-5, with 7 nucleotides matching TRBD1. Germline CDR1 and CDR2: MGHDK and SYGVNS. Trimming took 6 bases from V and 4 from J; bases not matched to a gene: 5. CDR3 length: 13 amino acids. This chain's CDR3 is CASSRRTGETQYF. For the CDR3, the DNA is TGTGCCAGCAGCAGACGGACAGGAGAGACCCAGTACTTC. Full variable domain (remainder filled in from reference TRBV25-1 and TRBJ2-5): EADIYQTPRYLVIGTGKKITLECSQTMGHDKMYWYQQDPGMELHLIHYSYGVNSTEKGDLSSESTVSRIRTEHFPLTLESARPSHTSQYLCASSRRTGETQYFGPGTRLLVL.